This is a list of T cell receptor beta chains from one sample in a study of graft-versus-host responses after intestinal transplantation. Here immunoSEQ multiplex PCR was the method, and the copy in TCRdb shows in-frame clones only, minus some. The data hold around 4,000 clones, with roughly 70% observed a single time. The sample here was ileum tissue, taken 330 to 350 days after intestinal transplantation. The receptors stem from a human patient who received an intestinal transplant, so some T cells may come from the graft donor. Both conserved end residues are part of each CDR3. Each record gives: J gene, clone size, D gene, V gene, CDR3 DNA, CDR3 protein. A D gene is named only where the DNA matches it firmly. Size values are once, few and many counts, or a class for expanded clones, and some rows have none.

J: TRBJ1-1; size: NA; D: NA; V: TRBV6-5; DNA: TGTGCCAGCAGTTGGACAGATAATGAAGCTTTCTTT; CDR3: CASSWTDNEAFF
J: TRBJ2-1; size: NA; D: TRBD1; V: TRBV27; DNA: TGTGCCAGCAGTAGCCGGGACAGGGGCTACAATGAGCAGTTCTTC; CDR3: CASSSRDRGYNEQFF
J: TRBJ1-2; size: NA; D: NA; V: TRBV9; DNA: TGTGCCAGCAGCCCCGGGACTGTCGGCGGCTACACCTTC; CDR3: CASSPGTVGGYTF
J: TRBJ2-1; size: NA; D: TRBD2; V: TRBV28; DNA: TGTGCCAGCAGTTTCGTAAGCGGGGTTCCCAATGAGCAGTTCTTC; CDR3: CASSFVSGVPNEQFF
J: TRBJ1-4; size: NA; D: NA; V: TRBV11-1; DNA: TGTGCCAGCAGCCGGGGAACTAATGAAAAACTGTTTTTT; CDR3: CASSRGTNEKLFF
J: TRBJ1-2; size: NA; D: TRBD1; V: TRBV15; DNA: TGTGCCACCAGCCTAGAGGACAGGTCGGATGGCTACACCTTC; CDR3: CATSLEDRSDGYTF
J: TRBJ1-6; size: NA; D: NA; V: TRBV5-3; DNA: TGTGCCAGAAGCTTGGGAGGGGGTACATCACCCCTCCACTTT; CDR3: CARSLGGGTSPLHF
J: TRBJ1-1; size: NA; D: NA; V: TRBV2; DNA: TGTGCCAGCAGACCCTCCCGTTGGGGACATAACACTGAAGCTTTCTTT; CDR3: CASRPSRWGHNTEAFF
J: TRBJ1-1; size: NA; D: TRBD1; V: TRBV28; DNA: TGTGCCAGCAGTCCTAATCGACAGGGATTGAACACTGAAGCTTTCTTT; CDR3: CASSPNRQGLNTEAFF
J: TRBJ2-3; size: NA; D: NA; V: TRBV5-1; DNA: TGCGCCAGCAGAAGACTGGCCTCTAGCACAGATACGCAGTATTTT; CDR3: CASRRLASSTDTQYF
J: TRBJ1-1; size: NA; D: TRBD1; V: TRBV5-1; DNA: TGCGCCAGCGGACAGGGGTCGCACACTGAAGCTTTCTTT; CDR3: CASGQGSHTEAFF
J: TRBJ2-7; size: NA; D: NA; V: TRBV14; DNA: TGTGCCAGCAGCCAAAAATACGGGAGAATTAGGGCCTACGAGCAGTACTTC; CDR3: CASSQKYGRIRAYEQYF
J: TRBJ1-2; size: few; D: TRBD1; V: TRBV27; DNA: TGTGCCAGCAGTACACGGACAGGGGTCTATGGCTACACCTTC; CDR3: CASSTRTGVYGYTF
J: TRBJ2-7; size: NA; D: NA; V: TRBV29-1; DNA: TGCAGCGCACTGACGCCGACATACGAGCAGTACTTC; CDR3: CSALTPTYEQYF
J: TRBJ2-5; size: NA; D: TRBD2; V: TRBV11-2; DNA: TGTGCCAGCAGCCCGGGGTTAGCGGGAGGGCCAGAGACCCAGTACTTC; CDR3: CASSPGLAGGPETQYF
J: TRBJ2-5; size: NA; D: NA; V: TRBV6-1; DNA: TGTGCCAGTACACAGGTGGTATACCAAGAGACCCAGTACTTC; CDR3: CASTQVVYQETQYF
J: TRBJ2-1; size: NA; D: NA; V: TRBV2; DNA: TGTGCCAGCAGCGGGTTAGTTTACAATGAGCAGTTCTTC; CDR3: CASSGLVYNEQFF
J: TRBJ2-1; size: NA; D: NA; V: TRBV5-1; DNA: TGCGCCAGCAGCTTGGACAGCAATGAGCAGTTCTTC; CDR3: CASSLDSNEQFF
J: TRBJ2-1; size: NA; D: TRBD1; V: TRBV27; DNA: TGTGCCAGCACCCTAATCCGGGACAGGGGAGGCAATGAGCAGTTCTTC; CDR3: CASTLIRDRGGNEQFF
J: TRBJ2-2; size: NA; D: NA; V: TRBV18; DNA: TGTGCCAGCTCACTGACTAGTACCGGGGAGCTGTTTTTT; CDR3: CASSLTSTGELFF
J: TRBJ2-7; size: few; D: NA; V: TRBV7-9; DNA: TGTGCCAGCAGCTTAGATTTGGGGGCGAACAACGAGCAGTACTTC; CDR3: CASSLDLGANNEQYF
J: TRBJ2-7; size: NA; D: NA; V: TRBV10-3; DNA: TGTGCCATCAGTGAGTCGAACTCCGGGGACGAGCAGTACTTC; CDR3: CAISESNSGDEQYF
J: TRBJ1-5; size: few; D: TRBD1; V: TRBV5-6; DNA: TGTGCCAGCAGCATAGGACAGGGCCCCAATCAGCCCCAGCATTTT; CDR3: CASSIGQGPNQPQHF
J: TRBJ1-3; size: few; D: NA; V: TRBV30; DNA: TGTGCCTGGAGTGTAGCGGGCGGAAACACCATATATTTT; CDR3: CAWSVAGGNTIYF
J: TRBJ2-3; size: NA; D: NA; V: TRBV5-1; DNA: TGCGCCAGCAGCTTGGCCCCCGGGGCAGATACGCAGTATTTT; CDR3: CASSLAPGADTQYF
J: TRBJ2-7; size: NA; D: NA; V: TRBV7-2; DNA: TGTGCCAGCAGCAGAACAGGGGGGGTTCTCTACGAGCAGTACTTC; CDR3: CASSRTGGVLYEQYF
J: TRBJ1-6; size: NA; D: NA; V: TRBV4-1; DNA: TGCGCCAGCAGCCAAGGGGCAGGGAAGTACACCCTCCACTTT; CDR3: CASSQGAGKYTLHF
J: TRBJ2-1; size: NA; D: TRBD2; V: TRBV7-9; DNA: TGTGCCAGCAGCCAATGGGGGGCTAGCGGGAGCTCCTACAATGAGCAGTTCTTC; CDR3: CASSQWGASGSSYNEQFF
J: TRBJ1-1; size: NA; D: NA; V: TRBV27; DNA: TGTGCCAGCAGTTTATCCCATCCCGAGGGATCCTTGAACACTGAAGCTTTCTTT; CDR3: CASSLSHPEGSLNTEAFF
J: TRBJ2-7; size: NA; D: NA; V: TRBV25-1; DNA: TGTGCCAGCAGATCCGGGAACTACCACGAGCAGTACTTC; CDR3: CASRSGNYHEQYF
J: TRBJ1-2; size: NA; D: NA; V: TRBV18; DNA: TGTGCCAGCTCACCGCCCTGGGGAGTGGGCTACACCTTC; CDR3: CASSPPWGVGYTF
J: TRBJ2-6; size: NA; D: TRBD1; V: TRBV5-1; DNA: TGCGCCAGCAGCGTGGGACAGGACCTCTCTGGGGCCAACGTCCTGACTTTC; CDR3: CASSVGQDLSGANVLTF
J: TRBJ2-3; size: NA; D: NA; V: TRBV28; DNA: TGTGCCAGCAGTTTACCCCCGGGGGGCACAGATACGCAGTATTTT; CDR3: CASSLPPGGTDTQYF
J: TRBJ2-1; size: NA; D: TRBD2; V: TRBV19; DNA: TGTGCCAGTAGTATAGTTAGCGGGAGTACCTACAATGAGCAGTTCTTC; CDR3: CASSIVSGSTYNEQFF
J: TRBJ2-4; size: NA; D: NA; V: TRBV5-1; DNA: TGCGCCAGCAGCGAGGCCCCGTCCCTAGCCAAAAACATTCAGTACTTC; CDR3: CASSEAPSLAKNIQYF
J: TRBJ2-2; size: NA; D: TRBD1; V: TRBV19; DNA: TGTGCCAGTAGTATCTTCCTCGGACAGGGGACCACCGGGGAGCTGTTTTTT; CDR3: CASSIFLGQGTTGELFF
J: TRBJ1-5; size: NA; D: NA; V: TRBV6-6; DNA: TGTGCCAGCAGTTACTCCGGGTTAGGCAATCAGCCCCAGCATTTT; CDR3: CASSYSGLGNQPQHF
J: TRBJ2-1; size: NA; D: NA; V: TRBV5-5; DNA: TGTGCCAGCAGCTTAGACAGTTACAATGAGCAGTTCTTC; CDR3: CASSLDSYNEQFF
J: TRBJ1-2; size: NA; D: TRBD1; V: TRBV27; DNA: TGTGCCAGTAGGGGACAGGGGGCCGACTATGGCTACACCTTC; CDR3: CASRGQGADYGYTF
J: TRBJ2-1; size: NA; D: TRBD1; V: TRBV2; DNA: TGTGCCAGCATTGGCGGGCAGGGGGCAAAATTGTACAATGAGCAGTTCTTC; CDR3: CASIGGQGAKLYNEQFF
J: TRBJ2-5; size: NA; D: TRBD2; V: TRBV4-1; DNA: TGCGCCAGCAGCCAAGCGCTTTGGGGGACTAGCGGGCGAGAGACCCAGTACTTC; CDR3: CASSQALWGTSGRETQYF
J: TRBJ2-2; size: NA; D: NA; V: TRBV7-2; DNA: TGTGCCAGCAGCTTAAAGCGGTCGGGCGGGGAGCTGTTTTTT; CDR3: CASSLKRSGGELFF
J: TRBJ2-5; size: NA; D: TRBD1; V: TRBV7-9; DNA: TGTGCCAGCAGCTTATTGGCAACCAGGGGGGAGACCCAGTACTTC; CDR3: CASSLLATRGETQYF
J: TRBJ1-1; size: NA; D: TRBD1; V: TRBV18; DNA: TGTGCCAGCGCCCGGGACAGGTCCGGCTACACTGAAGCTTTCTTT; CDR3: CASARDRSGYTEAFF
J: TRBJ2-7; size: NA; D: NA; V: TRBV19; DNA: TGTGCCAGTAATTCCAGGATGGCCAAGGACGAGCAGTACTTC; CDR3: CASNSRMAKDEQYF
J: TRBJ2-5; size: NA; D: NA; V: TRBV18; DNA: TGTGCCAGCTCACTAACCGGACAGAGTAAAGAGACCCAGTACTTC; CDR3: CASSLTGQSKETQYF
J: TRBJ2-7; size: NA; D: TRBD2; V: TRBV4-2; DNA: TGTGCCAGCAGCCAAAATCCGGGACTAGCGGGGGCTTCCTACGAGCAGTACTTC; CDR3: CASSQNPGLAGASYEQYF
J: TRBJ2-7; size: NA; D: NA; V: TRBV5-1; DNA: TGCGCCAGCAGCTTGACAGGCTCCTACGAGCAGTACTTC; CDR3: CASSLTGSYEQYF
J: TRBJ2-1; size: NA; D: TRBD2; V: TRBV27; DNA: TGTGCCAGCAGTTCCGATAGCGGGGGGCGTAATGAGCAGTTCTTC; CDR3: CASSSDSGGRNEQFF
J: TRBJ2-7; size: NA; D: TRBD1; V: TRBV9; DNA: TGTGCCAGCAGCGTAGGGGTCTCGCAGGGGGACCACGTTTACGAGCAGTACTTC; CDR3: CASSVGVSQGDHVYEQYF
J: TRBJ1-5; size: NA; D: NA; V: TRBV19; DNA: TGTGCCAGTCGCGGGCTTGGGGAAGGGAACAATCAGCCCCAGCATTTT; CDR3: CASRGLGEGNNQPQHF
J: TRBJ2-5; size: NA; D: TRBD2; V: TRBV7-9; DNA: TGTGCCAGCAGCTTGGGACTAGCGGGAGGGCCAGAAGAGACCCAGTACTTC; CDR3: CASSLGLAGGPEETQYF
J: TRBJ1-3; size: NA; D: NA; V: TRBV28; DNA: TGTGCCAGCAGAATCGCCTCCCTCGGTTCCTCTGGAAACACCATATATTTT; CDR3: CASRIASLGSSGNTIYF